This TCR beta chain was recorded in a study of blood T cell repertoires in COVID-19. V was cut by 3 bases and J by 3 bases, with 12 bases left in between. CDR1 and CDR2 from the germline V gene are DFQATT and SNEGSKA (reference sequence). The CDR3 is 13 residues long. Profiling relied on immunoSEQ multiplex PCR, and the TCRdb table lists in-frame clones only, not all of them. The table has some 62,000 clones, roughly 80% seen once. Sequenced input: PBMCs or T cells enriched from blood (not recorded which). The sequence came from a woman between 40 and 50 years old with acute COVID-19. The chain has TRBV20-1 and TRBJ2-7; D gene uncertain. The CDR3 DNA sequence: TGCAGTGCTAGTGATACTATGAGCTACGAGCAGTACTTC. Translating it yields CSASDTMSYEQYF.